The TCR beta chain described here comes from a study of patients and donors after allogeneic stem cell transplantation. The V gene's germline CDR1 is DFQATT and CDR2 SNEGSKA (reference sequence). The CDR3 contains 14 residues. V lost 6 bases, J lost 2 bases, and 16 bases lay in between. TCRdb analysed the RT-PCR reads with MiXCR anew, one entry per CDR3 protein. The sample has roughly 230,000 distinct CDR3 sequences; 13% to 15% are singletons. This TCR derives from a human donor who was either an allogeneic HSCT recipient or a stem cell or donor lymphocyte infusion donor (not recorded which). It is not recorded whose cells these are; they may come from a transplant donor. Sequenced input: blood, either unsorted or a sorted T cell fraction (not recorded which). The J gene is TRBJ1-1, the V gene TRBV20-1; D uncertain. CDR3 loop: CSALHFPGNTEAFF. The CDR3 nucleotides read TGCAGTGCCCTCCACTTTCCGGGAAACACTGAAGCTTTCTTT.